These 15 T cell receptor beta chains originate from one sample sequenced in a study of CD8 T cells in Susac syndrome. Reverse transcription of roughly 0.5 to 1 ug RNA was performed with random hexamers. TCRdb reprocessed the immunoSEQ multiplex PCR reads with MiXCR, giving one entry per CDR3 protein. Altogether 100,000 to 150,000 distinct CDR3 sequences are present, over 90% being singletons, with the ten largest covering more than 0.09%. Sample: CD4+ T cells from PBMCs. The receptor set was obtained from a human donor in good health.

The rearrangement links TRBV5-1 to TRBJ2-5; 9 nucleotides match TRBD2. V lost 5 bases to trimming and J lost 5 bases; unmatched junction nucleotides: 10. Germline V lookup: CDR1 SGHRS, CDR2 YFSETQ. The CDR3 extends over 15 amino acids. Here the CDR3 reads CASSSGSGSGETQYF. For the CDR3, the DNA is TGCGCCAGCAGTTCCGGTAGCGGGAGCGGGGAGACCCAGTACTTC.

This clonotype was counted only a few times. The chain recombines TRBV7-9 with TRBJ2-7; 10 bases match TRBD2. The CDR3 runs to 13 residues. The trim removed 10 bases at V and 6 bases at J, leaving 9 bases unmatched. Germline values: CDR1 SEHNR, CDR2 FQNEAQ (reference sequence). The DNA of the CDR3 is TGTGCCATGTTGACTAGCGGGTCCGGCGAGCAGTACTTC. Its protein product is CAMLTSGSGEQYF. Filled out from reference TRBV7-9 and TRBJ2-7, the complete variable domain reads DTGVSQNPRHKITKRGQNVTFRCDPISEHNRLYWYRQTLGQGPEFLTYFQNEAQLEKSRLLSDRFSAERPKGSFSTLEIQRTEQGDSAMYLCAMLTSGSGEQYFGPGTRLTVT.

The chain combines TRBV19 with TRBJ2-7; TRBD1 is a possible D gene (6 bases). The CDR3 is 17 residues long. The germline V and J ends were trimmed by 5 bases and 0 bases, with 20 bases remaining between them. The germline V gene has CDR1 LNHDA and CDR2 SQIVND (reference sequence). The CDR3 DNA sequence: TGTGCCAGTAGTGAGGGGCACGGGCAGGGGTTCTCCTACGAGCAGTACTTC. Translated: CASSEGHGQGFSYEQYF.

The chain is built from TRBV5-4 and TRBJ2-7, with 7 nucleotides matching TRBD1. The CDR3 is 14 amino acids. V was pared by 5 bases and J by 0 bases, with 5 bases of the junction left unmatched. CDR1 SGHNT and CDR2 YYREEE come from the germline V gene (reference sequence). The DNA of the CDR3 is TGTGCCAGCAGTCTGGACAGGAACTCCTACGAGCAGTACTTC. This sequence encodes CASSLDRNSYEQYF.

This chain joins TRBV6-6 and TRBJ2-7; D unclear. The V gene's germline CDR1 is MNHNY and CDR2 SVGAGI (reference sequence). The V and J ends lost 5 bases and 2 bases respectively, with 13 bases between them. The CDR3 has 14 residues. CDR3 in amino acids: CASSQDLGPYEQYF. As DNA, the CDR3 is TGTGCCAGCAGTCAGGACCTTGGCCCCTACGAGCAGTACTTC.

This CDR3 reads CASSPYFAGQGGKNEQYF. For the CDR3, the DNA is TGTGCCAGCTCACCGTACTTCGCGGGACAGGGAGGGAAGAACGAGCAGTACTTC. The chain recombines TRBV18 with TRBJ2-7; 9 nucleotides match TRBD1. Germline V gives CDR1 KGHSH, CDR2 LQKENI. The CDR3 spans 18 residues. The V segment lost 3 bases and the J segment 5 bases; nucleotides outside the gene matches: 17.

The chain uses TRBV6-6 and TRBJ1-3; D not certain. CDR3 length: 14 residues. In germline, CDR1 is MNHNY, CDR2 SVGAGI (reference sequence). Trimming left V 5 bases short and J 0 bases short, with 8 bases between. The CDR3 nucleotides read TGTGCCAGCAGTGACCCAGACTCTGGAAACACCATATATTTT. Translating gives CASSDPDSGNTIYF.

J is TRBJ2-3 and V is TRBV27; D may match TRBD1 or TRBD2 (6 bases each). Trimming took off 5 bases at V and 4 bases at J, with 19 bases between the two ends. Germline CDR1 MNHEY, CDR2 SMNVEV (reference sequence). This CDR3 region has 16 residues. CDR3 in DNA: TGTGCCAGCAGTGGGGGGCCTCTAGCGTCCCCAGATACGCAGTATTTT. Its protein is CASSGGPLASPDTQYF.

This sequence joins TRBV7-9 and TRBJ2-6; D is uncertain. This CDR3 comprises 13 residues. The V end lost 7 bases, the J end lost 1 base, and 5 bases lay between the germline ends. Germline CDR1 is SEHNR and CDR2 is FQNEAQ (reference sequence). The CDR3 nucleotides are TGTGCCAGCACCAATTCTGGGGCCAACGTCCTGACTTTC. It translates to CASTNSGANVLTF.

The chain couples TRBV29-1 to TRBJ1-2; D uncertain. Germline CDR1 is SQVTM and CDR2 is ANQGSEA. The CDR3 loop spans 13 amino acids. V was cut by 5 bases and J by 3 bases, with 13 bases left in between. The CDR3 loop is CSVNVPGDYGYTF. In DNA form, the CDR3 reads TGCAGCGTTAATGTCCCGGGCGACTATGGCTACACCTTC.

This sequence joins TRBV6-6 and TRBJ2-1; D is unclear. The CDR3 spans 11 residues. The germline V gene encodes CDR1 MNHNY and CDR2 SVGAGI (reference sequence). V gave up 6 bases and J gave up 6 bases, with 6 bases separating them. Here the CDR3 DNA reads TGTGCCAGCAGCCGCGGCAATGAGCAGTTCTTC. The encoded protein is CASSRGNEQFF.

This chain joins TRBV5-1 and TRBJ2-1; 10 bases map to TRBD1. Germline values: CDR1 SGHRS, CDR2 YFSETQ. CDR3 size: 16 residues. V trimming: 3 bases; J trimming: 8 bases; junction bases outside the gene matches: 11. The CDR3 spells CASSSPGTGAHHEQFF. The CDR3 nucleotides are TGCGCCAGCAGCTCCCCCGGGACAGGGGCGCACCATGAGCAGTTCTTC. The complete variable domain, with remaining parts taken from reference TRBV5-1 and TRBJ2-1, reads KAGVTQTPRYLIKTRGQQVTLSCSPISGHRSVSWYQQTPGQGLQFLFEYFSETQRNKGNFPGRFSGRQFSNSRSEMNVSTLELGDSALYLCASSSPGTGAHHEQFFGPGTRLTVL.

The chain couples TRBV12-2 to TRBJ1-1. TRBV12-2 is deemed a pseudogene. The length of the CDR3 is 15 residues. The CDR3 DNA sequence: TGTGCAAGTCGCTTAGGTGGGCGGGAGATTGTTAGGGTTTTCTTT. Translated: CASRLGGREIVRVFF.

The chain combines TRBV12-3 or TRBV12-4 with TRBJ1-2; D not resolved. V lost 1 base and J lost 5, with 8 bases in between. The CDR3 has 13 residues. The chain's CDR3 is CASSLGSGYGYTF. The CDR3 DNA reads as TGTGCCAGCAGTTTAGGGAGCGGGTATGGCTACACCTTC.

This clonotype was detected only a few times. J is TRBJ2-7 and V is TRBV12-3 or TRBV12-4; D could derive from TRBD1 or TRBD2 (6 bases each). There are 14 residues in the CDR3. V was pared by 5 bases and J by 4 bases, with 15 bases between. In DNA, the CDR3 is TGTGCCAGCAGTCCCAAAGGGGGGATTTACGAGCAGTACTTC. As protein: CASSPKGGIYEQYF.